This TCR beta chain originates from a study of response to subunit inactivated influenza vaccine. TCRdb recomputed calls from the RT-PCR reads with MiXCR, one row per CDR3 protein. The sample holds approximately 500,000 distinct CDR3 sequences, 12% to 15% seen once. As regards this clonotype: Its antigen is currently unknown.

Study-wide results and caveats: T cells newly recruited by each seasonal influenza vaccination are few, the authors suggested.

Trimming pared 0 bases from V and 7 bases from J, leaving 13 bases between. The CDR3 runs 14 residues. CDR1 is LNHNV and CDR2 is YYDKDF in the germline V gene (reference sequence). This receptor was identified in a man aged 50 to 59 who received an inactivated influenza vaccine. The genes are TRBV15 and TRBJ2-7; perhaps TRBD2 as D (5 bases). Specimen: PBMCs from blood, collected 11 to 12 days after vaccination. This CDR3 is CATSRDVGPGEQYF. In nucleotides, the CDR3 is TGTGCCACCAGCAGAGATGTAGGGCCGGGGGAGCAGTACTTC.